The 32 T cell receptor beta chains below were found in one sample sequenced in a study of T cells in Graves' hyperthyroidism and ophthalmopathy. From RNA transcripts, TCR beta CDR3 regions were amplified. During a first-round RT-PCR of the TCR CDR3, the HTBI primer set was used. One entry per CDR3 protein results from TCRdb running MiXCR on the multiplex PCR reads. The repertoire has approximately 430,000 distinct CDR3 sequences, roughly 14% of them found once; the top ten carry around 14%. Sequencing used blood. All receptors come from a young man with Graves' ophthalmopathy.

This clonotype was counted ten times or more. The V gene is TRBV20-1, the J gene TRBJ1-2; D is possibly TRBD1 (6 bases). Germline V gene lookup returns CDR1 DFQATT and CDR2 SNEGSKA (reference sequence). Trimming took off 3 bases at V and 2 bases at J, with 7 bases between the two ends. The CDR3 runs to 12 residues. The CDR3 region is CSASGQNYGYTF. The CDR3 DNA is TGCAGTGCTAGCGGACAGAACTATGGCTACACCTTC.

This clonotype was counted at least ten times. CDR3 sequence (DNA): TGTGCCAGCAGCCAAAACGGGGGAAACTATGGCTACACCTTC. This translates into CASSQNGGNYGYTF. The rearrangement links TRBV3-1 to TRBJ1-2, with D perhaps matching TRBD1 (5 bases). Trimming pared 2 bases from V and 2 bases from J, leaving 9 bases between. This CDR3 spans 14 amino acids. Looked up from germline, CDR1 is LGHDT and CDR2 is YNNKEL (reference sequence).

Ten or more counts support this clonotype. The chain links TRBV9 to TRBJ2-1, with 10 bases aligning to TRBD2. CDR3 length: 15 residues. Trimming removed 3 bases from V and 6 bases from J; junction bases left unmatched: 6. Germline-derived CDR1 and CDR2 are SGDLS and YYNGEE. The CDR3 region is CASSATSGTFNEQFF. CDR3 bases: TGTGCCAGCAGCGCCACTAGCGGGACTTTCAATGAGCAGTTCTTC. Filled out from reference TRBV9 and TRBJ2-1, the complete variable domain reads DSGVTQTPKHLITATGQRVTLRCSPRSGDLSVYWYQQSLDQGLQFLIQYYNGEERAKGNILERFSAQQFPDLHSELNLSSLELGDSALYFCASSATSGTFNEQFFGPGTRLTVL.

This clonotype has a count of ten or more. The J gene is TRBJ1-1, the V gene TRBV3-1; 12 nucleotides match TRBD1. The CDR3 is 19 amino acids. Germline V CDR1 and CDR2: LGHDT, YNNKEL (reference sequence). V shed 1 base and J 1 base; nucleotides not matched to a gene: 10. The CDR3 DNA reads TGTGCCAGCAGCCAAGTCCCGGGACAGGGGGCCCGGCCGAACACTGAAGCTTTCTTT. Protein: CASSQVPGQGARPNTEAFF.

CDR3 in amino acids: CASSPGGGAGEKLFF. The DNA for the CDR3 is TGTGCCAGCAGCCCTGGCGGGGGGGCAGGGGAAAAACTGTTTTTT. This chain links TRBV27 with TRBJ1-4; weak D call: TRBD1 (6 bases). CDR3 length equals 15 residues. Germline assignment: CDR1 MNHEY and CDR2 SMNVEV (reference sequence). V was trimmed by 6 bases and J by 8 bases, leaving 19 bases between them.

This clonotype has a count of ten or more. The chain employs TRBV12-3 or TRBV12-4 and TRBJ1-6, with no clear D. Trimming shortened V by 6 bases and J by 2 bases, and 8 bases separated the two germline ends. The CDR3 totals 14 residues. The CDR3: CASSPGAYNSPLHF. The CDR3 DNA sequence: TGTGCCAGCAGCCCGGGAGCCTATAATTCACCCCTCCACTTT.

On this clonotype: One junction end disagrees with the germline gene, perhaps due to a read error. The gene calls are TRBV20-1 and TRBJ1-5; TRBD1 aligns across 9 bases. The CDR3 extends over 13 amino acids. CDR1 and CDR2 from the germline V gene are DFQATT and SNEGSKA (reference sequence). CDR3 amino acids: CSAATGGEQPQRF. CDR3 bases: TGCAGTGCAGCCACAGGGGGCGAACAGCCCCAGCGTTTT.

This clonotype was detected ten times or more. V gene TRBV2 combines with J gene TRBJ1-2; D call uncertain. V was clipped by 7 bases and J by 6 bases, with 18 bases between them. Germline V gene sequence: CDR1 SNHLY, CDR2 FYNNEI. This CDR3 is 14 amino acids long. In DNA, the CDR3 is TGTGCCAGCACCGGGGAGACATCTAGTCATGGCTACACCTTC. Translating gives CASTGETSSHGYTF.

This clonotype was found a few times. The genes are TRBV4-1 and TRBJ2-7; D is unclear. The germline CDR1 and CDR2 sequences are MGHRA and YSYEKL. CDR3 length equals 14 residues. V dropped 4 bases and J dropped 2 bases, with 12 bases sitting between them. CDR3: CASSRGERAYEQYF. In DNA, the CDR3 is TGCGCCAGCAGCCGTGGGGAAAGGGCCTACGAGCAGTACTTC.

In this sample, this clonotype turned up a few times. This sequence joins TRBV6-1 and TRBJ2-1; D is possibly TRBD1 (5 bases). This CDR3 has 14 amino acids. From germline, CDR1 is MNHNS and CDR2 SASEGT. Between the trimmed V and J ends, which lost 5 bases and 1 base, there was a span of 9 bases. The CDR3 loop is CASSSQDSYNEQFF. CDR3 nucleotide sequence: TGTGCCAGCAGTTCACAGGATTCCTACAATGAGCAGTTCTTC.

This clonotype came up many times. This sequence joins TRBV6-2 or TRBV6-3 and TRBJ1-2; 9 bases match TRBD1. Germline V gene lookup returns CDR1 MNHEY and CDR2 SVGEGT. The CDR3 covers 16 residues. The ends lost 10 bases at V and 7 bases at J; junction bases unmatched: 19. The CDR3 nucleotides are TGTGCCACCCGGTCCACGGGGACAGGGAGAAGAGGTGGCTACACCTTC. It encodes CATRSTGTGRRGGYTF.

The chain couples TRBV19 to TRBJ1-3; 8 bases agree with TRBD1. The CDR3 spans 15 residues. CDR1 LNHDA and CDR2 SQIVND come from the germline V gene (reference sequence). V shed 5 bases and J 4 bases; nucleotides not matched to a gene: 7. The CDR3 loop reads CASSPTTGAGNTIYF. The CDR3 DNA reads as TGTGCCAGTAGTCCAACGACAGGGGCCGGAAACACCATATATTTT.

This clonotype was counted many times. This rearrangement joins TRBV6-1 to TRBJ2-5, with D perhaps assigned TRBD1 or TRBD2 (5 bases each). The CDR3 contains 14 residues. V lost 5 bases to trimming and J lost 5 bases, with 15 bases between them. Germline V CDR1 and CDR2: MNHNS, SASEGT. The CDR3 is CASSRDPSYETQYF. As DNA, the CDR3 is TGTGCCAGCAGTCGGGACCCTAGCTATGAGACCCAGTACTTC.

Comments on this clonotype: Given a much more abundant clone one base away, this may be a read error. The J gene is TRBJ2-1, the V gene TRBV20-1, with no clear D. The better agreement between TRBJ2-7 and the DNA end casts doubt on the J call. Looked up from germline, CDR1 is DFQATT and CDR2 is SNEGSKA (reference sequence). The CDR3 extends over 10 amino acids. CDR3 loop: CSAENNEQYF. Written as DNA, the CDR3 is TGCAGTGCTGAAAACAATGAGCAGTACTTC.

This sequence joins TRBV27 and TRBJ2-5, with a weak D call TRBD1 (6 bases). V lost 5 bases and J 1 base, leaving 14 bases between the germline ends. The CDR3 runs 15 residues. Looked up from germline, CDR1 is MNHEY and CDR2 is SMNVEV (reference sequence). CDR3 nucleotides: TGTGCCAGCAGTCCCCGCAGGGGAACCCAAGAGACCCAGTACTTC. Protein sequence: CASSPRRGTQETQYF.

This clonotype was found many times. V is TRBV7-2 and J is TRBJ2-5; a possible D gene is TRBD1 (6 bases). Germline V lookup: CDR1 SGHTA, CDR2 FQGNSA. With 5 bases removed from V and 4 bases from J, the gap between germline ends came to 14 bases. The CDR3 runs 14 residues. CDR3 sequence: CASSEEGVRETQYF. The CDR3 DNA follows: TGTGCCAGCAGCGAAGAGGGGGTACGAGAGACCCAGTACTTC.

J is TRBJ2-7 and V is TRBV11-3; 8 positions agree with TRBD2. Germline loops: CDR1 SGHNT, CDR2 YENEEA. The CDR3 is made up of 14 amino acids. The J segment lost 2 bases and the V segment lost 0 bases, leaving 0 bases of the junction unmatched. The CDR3 DNA is TGTGCCAGCAGCTTAGAAGCGGGGGCCTACGAGCAGTACTTC. This encodes CASSLEAGAYEQYF.

This sequence joins TRBV4-1 and TRBJ2-7; no firm D call. In germline, CDR1 is MGHRA, CDR2 YSYEKL. V lost 4 bases and J lost 2, with 15 bases in between. The CDR3 is made up of 15 amino acids. The CDR3 reads CASSPNQLLTYEQYF. CDR3 in DNA: TGCGCCAGCAGCCCAAATCAGCTCCTTACCTACGAGCAGTACTTC.

Notes on this clonotype: A read error may explain this, as a much larger clone is one base away. Since the CDR3 does not end with the conserved phenylalanine or tryptophan, this likely comes from a read error. This chain uses TRBV28 with TRBJ1-2; D unresolved. Germline V gene data show CDR1 as MDHEN and CDR2 as SYDVKM. CDR3 length: 12 amino acids. V was shortened by 3 bases and J by 3 bases, with 5 bases between the two germline ends. This CDR3 is CASSFMDYGYTL. The CDR3 DNA sequence: TGTGCCAGCAGTTTTATGGACTATGGCTACACCCTC.

This clonotype was detected only a few times. The chain uses TRBV7-2 and TRBJ1-2; weak D call: TRBD1 (5 bases). Germline V gene sequence: CDR1 SGHTA, CDR2 FQGNSA. Trimming shortened V by 1 base and J by 8 bases, and 8 bases separated the two germline ends. CDR3 length: 12 amino acids. The CDR3 protein is CASSLGGWGYTF. In DNA form, the CDR3 reads TGTGCCAGCAGCTTAGGGGGGTGGGGCTACACCTTC.

The table lists this clonotype with many counts. This rearrangement joins TRBV18 to TRBJ1-6; the D gene is possibly TRBD1 (5 bases). CDR3 length equals 14 residues. CDR1 and CDR2 (germline): KGHSH, LQKENI. V was shortened by 3 bases and J by 7 bases, with 10 bases between the two germline ends. CDR3 residues: CASSPGPMNSPLHF. The CDR3 DNA reads as TGTGCCAGCTCACCGGGACCGATGAATTCACCCCTCCACTTT.

This clonotype was seen a few times. The chain links TRBV28 to TRBJ1-1; D is ambiguous. V lost 1 base, J lost 1 base, and 13 bases lay in between. Germline V gene lookup returns CDR1 MDHEN and CDR2 SYDVKM. The CDR3 runs 16 residues. The CDR3, as DNA: TGTGCCAGCAGTTTATCGGCACAACCTCGGAACACTGAAGCTTTCTTT. It encodes CASSLSAQPRNTEAFF. The full variable domain, with the rest looked up from reference TRBV28 and TRBJ1-1, is DVKVTQSSRYLVKRTGEKVFLECVQDMDHENMFWYRQDPGLGLRLIYFSYDVKMKEKGDIPEGYSVSREKKERFSLILESASTNQTSMYLCASSLSAQPRNTEAFFGQGTRLTVV.

This clonotype was found many times. The gene calls are TRBV2 and TRBJ1-1, with 7 bases lining up with TRBD1. Germline V gives CDR1 SNHLY, CDR2 FYNNEI. This CDR3 is built from 14 residues. The J segment lost 1 base and the V segment lost 1 base, leaving 0 bases of the junction unmatched. The CDR3: CASSEGTGNTEAFF. The CDR3 region has the DNA TGTGCCAGCAGTGAAGGGACAGGGAACACTGAAGCTTTCTTT.

There are many counts of this clonotype. The chain joins TRBV7-8 to TRBJ2-6; D is undetermined. CDR1 SGHVS and CDR2 FQNEAQ come from the germline V gene. V lost 1 base and J 4 bases, leaving 8 bases between the germline ends. The CDR3 runs 15 residues. CDR3 coding DNA: TGTGCCAGCAGCTTAGTGATGAGGGGGGCCAACGTCCTGACTTTC. Translation gives CASSLVMRGANVLTF.

CDR3 nucleotides: TGTGCCAGCTACGAAAGAGGGCCCTCCTACGAGCAGTACTTC. Protein product: CASYERGPSYEQYF. The chain is built from TRBV28 and TRBJ2-7, with a tentative D call TRBD2 (5 bases). V gave up 8 bases and J gave up 0 bases, with 14 bases separating them. Germline CDR1 reads MDHEN; CDR2 reads SYDVKM. The CDR3 is 14 residues long.

This clonotype was seen at least ten times. The J gene is TRBJ2-3, the V gene TRBV2; 9 bases map to TRBD2. This CDR3 is 15 amino acids long. Germline V lookup: CDR1 SNHLY, CDR2 FYNNEI. V gave up 3 bases and J gave up 3 bases; unmatched junction bases: 4. The CDR3 protein is CASSDALAGTDTQYF. In DNA, the CDR3 is TGTGCCAGCAGTGACGCCCTAGCGGGGACAGATACGCAGTATTTT.

This clonotype was seen repeatedly, ten times or more. The gene calls are TRBV2 and TRBJ1-5, with TRBD1 as a possible D gene (5 bases). Trimming left V 1 base short and J 4 bases short, with 8 bases between. The germline gives CDR1 SNHLY, CDR2 FYNNEI. This CDR3 has 14 amino acids. The CDR3 sequence is CASSEVGGNQPQHF. The DNA for the CDR3 is TGTGCCAGCAGTGAAGTGGGGGGGAATCAGCCCCAGCATTTT.

This clonotype appeared many times. V gene TRBV3-1 combines with J gene TRBJ2-5; 10 bases map to TRBD2. The germline V gene has CDR1 LGHDT and CDR2 YNNKEL (reference sequence). The length of the CDR3 is 15 residues. Unmatched junction bases numbered 6, after V lost 2 bases and J lost 6 bases. The CDR3 DNA follows: TGTGCCAGCAGCCAAAAGCGGGGGGGCCTGAAGACCCAGTACTTC. It translates to CASSQKRGGLKTQYF.

This clonotype has a handful of counts. The chain links TRBV19 to TRBJ2-2; D unresolved. V dropped 7 bases and J dropped 4 bases, with 13 bases sitting between them. This CDR3 spans 14 amino acids. Germline-derived CDR1 and CDR2 are LNHDA and SQIVND (reference sequence). This CDR3 reads CASKDWVSTGELFF. Written as DNA, the CDR3 is TGTGCCAGTAAAGATTGGGTTTCCACCGGGGAGCTGTTTTTT.

With regard to this clonotype: A much more abundant neighbour one base away suggests this may be a read error. The chain has TRBV9 and TRBJ1-1, with a weak D call TRBD1 (5 bases). The CDR3 length is 13 residues. CDR1 is SGDLS and CDR2 is YYNGEE in the germline V gene. Here the CDR3 DNA reads TGTGTCAGCAGCGTCCAGGGACTAACTGAAGCTTTCTTT. Protein sequence: CVSSVQGLTEAFF.

This clonotype was counted ten times or more. As DNA, the CDR3 is TGTGCCAGCAATAAGGGCGACTCTAACTATGGCTACACCTTC. It encodes CASNKGDSNYGYTF. V and J are TRBV6-1 and TRBJ1-2; D is undetermined. The length of the CDR3 is 14 residues. V shed 7 bases and J shed 0 bases, with 12 bases lying between them. Germline lookup yields CDR1 MNHNS and CDR2 SASEGT.

This clonotype was counted at least ten times. The chain recombines TRBV7-8 with TRBJ1-5; D remains ambiguous. CDR1 and CDR2 from the germline V gene are SGHVS and FQNEAQ. The CDR3 sequence is 14 residues long. V lost 5 bases to trimming and J lost 2 bases, with 10 bases between them. CDR3 protein: CASSPGVGNQPQHF. CDR3 in DNA: TGTGCCAGCAGCCCGGGTGTGGGCAATCAGCCCCAGCATTTT.